One sample yielded the 7 T cell receptor beta chains listed below, sequenced in a study of blood T cell repertoires in COVID-19. Assay: immunoSEQ multiplex PCR; the TCRdb copy retains only in-frame clones and omits some. The sample lists about 46,000 clones, over 70% occurring once. Material: peripheral blood. The origin of the receptors is a human donor in a cohort sampled during active COVID-19.

This rearrangement joins TRBV19 to TRBJ1-5; no clear D gene. Germline V CDR1 and CDR2: LNHDA, SQIVND (reference sequence). Trimming shortened V by 7 bases and J by 7 bases, and 14 bases separated the two germline ends. There are 13 residues in the CDR3. The CDR3 sequence: CASTQRGMQPQHF. In nucleotides, the CDR3 is TGTGCCAGTACCCAAAGAGGGATGCAGCCCCAGCATTTT.

The chain combines TRBV6-1 with TRBJ1-4; D uncertain. Germline CDR1 is MNHNS and CDR2 is SASEGT. Trimming removed 1 base from V and 3 bases from J, with 9 bases in between. The CDR3 sequence is 15 residues long. CDR3 sequence reads: CASSEEAGSNEKLFF. In nucleotides, the CDR3 is TGTGCCAGCAGTGAAGAGGCAGGTTCTAATGAAAAACTGTTTTTT.

V is TRBV5-1 and J is TRBJ2-5; 14 nucleotides agree with TRBD2. The CDR3 extends over 18 amino acids. The J segment lost 2 bases and the V segment lost 0 bases, leaving 6 bases of the junction unmatched. Per germline, CDR1 SGHRS and CDR2 YFSETQ. The CDR3 nucleotides read TGCGCCAGCAGCTTGGCCGGGACTAGCGGGAGTGGGCAAGAGACCCAGTACTTC. Residues: CASSLAGTSGSGQETQYF.

This clone was recorded a few times. V is TRBV9 and J is TRBJ1-5; 8 nucleotides line up with TRBD1. V shed 4 bases, J shed 2 bases, and the junction held 5 bases outside the gene matches. CDR3 length: 15 residues. Germline V CDR1 and CDR2: SGDLS, YYNGEE. The CDR3 DNA sequence: TGTGCCAGCAGCCTAACAGGGGGTGGCAATCAGCCCCAGCATTTT. This translates into CASSLTGGGNQPQHF.

The J gene is TRBJ2-7, the V gene TRBV7-9; TRBD2 matches 12 bases. V trimming: 3 bases; J trimming: 5 bases; junction bases outside the gene matches: 5. The CDR3 is made up of 15 amino acids. Germline CDR1 reads SEHNR; CDR2 reads FQNEAQ (reference sequence). The CDR3 coding sequence is TGTGCCAGCAGCTTCCTAGCGGGAGGGCCCGACGAGCAGTACTTC. Translated, it gives CASSFLAGGPDEQYF.

The chain has TRBV7-9 and TRBJ2-6; 9 positions match TRBD1. Germline CDR1 reads SEHNR; CDR2 reads FQNEAQ (reference sequence). The trim removed 3 bases at V and 4 bases at J, leaving 10 bases unmatched. CDR3 size: 18 residues. The CDR3 loop reads CASSFRGTGFTGANVLTF. CDR3 in DNA: TGTGCCAGCAGCTTCCGCGGGACAGGGTTTACGGGGGCCAACGTCCTGACTTTC.

This clone showed up just once. The chain has TRBV3-1 (or the pseudogene TRBV3-2) and TRBJ2-2; D might be TRBD1 (6 bases). CDR3 length: 15 residues. Germline-derived CDR1 and CDR2 are LGHDT and YNNKEL (reference sequence). Trimming pared 0 bases from V and 2 bases from J, leaving 7 bases between. The CDR3 bases are TGTGCCAGCAGCCAAGAGGGACAAAACACCGGGGAGCTGTTTTTT. This gives the protein CASSQEGQNTGELFF.